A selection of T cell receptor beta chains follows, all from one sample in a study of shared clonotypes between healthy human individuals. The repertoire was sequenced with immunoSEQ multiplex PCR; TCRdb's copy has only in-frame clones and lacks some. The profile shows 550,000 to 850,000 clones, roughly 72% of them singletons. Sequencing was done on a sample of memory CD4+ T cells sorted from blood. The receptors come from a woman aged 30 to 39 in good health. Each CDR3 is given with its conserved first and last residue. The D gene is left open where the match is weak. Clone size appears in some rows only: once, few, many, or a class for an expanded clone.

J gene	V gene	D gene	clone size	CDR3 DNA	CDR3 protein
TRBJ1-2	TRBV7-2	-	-	TGTGCCAGCAGCGAGAGATCTGAAGTAGTGCCTTACTATGGCTACACCTTC	CASSERSEVVPYYGYTF
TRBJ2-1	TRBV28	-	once	TGTGCCATCCGGGGAGCCTCCTACAATGAGCAGTTCTTC	CAIRGASYNEQFF
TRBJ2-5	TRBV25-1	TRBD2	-	TGTGCCAGCACCGGATGGACTAGCGGGAGATGGGAGACCCAGTACTTC	CASTGWTSGRWETQYF
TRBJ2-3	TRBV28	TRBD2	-	TGTGCCAGCAGGGCAGCGGGAGACCCAGATACGCAGTATTTT	CASRAAGDPDTQYF
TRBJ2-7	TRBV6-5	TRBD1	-	TGTGCCAGCAGCCGATTCCGGGACAGGGGCAACGAGCAGTACTTC	CASSRFRDRGNEQYF
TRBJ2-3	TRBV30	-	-	TGTGCCCAACAGGTTAGCACAGATACGCAGTATTTT	CAQQVSTDTQYF
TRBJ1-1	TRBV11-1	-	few	TGTGCCAGCAGCTTAGGGGTGCGCACTGAAGCTTTCTTT	CASSLGVRTEAFF
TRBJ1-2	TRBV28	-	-	TGTGCCAGCAGTTTATTACTCTATGGCTACACCTTC	CASSLLLYGYTF
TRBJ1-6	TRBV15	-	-	TGTGCCACCAGCAAAGATCGGGGGGGAAGCCCTTCACCCCTCCACTTT	CATSKDRGGSPSPLHF
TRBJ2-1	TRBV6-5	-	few	TGTGCCAGCAGCCGGGACCAATCCTACAATGAGCAGTTCTTC	CASSRDQSYNEQFF
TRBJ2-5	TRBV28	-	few	TGTGCCAGCAGCCGCGGGACACCACAAGAGACCCAGTACTTC	CASSRGTPQETQYF
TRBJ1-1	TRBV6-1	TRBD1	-	TGTGCCAGCAGTGAGCAGACAGGGGAGAACACTGAAGCTTTCTTT	CASSEQTGENTEAFF
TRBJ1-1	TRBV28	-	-	TGTGCCAGCAGTTTCGCCGGAGAGGGGACGAACACTGAAGCTTTCTTT	CASSFAGEGTNTEAFF
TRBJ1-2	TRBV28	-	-	TGTGCCAGTCAAACAGGGCGGAATGGCTACACCTTC	CASQTGRNGYTF
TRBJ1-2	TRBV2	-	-	TGTGCCAGCAGTGAAAGTCACAGGCATTATGGCTACACCTTC	CASSESHRHYGYTF
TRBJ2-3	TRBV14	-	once	TGTGCCAGCAGCCAAACTAGCCATGGCACAGATACGCAGTATTTT	CASSQTSHGTDTQYF
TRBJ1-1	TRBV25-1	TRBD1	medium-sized	TGTGCCAGCAGTGATCTACAGGGGTACACTGAAGCTTTCTTT	CASSDLQGYTEAFF
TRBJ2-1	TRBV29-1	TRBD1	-	TGCAGCGTAGTTTACAGGGGGCCGTCCTACAATGAGCAGTTCTTC	CSVVYRGPSYNEQFF
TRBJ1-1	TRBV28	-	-	TGTGCCAGCAGTCCCTTAGGGATGGGGACTGAAGCTTTCTTT	CASSPLGMGTEAFF
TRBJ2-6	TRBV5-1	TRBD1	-	TGCGCCAGCAGCAGATCCGGGACAGGGAGCTCTGGGGCCAACGTCCTGACTTTC	CASSRSGTGSSGANVLTF
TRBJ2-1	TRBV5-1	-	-	TGCGCCAGCACGAAGGGACGCAATGAGCAGTTCTTC	CASTKGRNEQFF
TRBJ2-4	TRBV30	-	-	TGTGCCTGGAGTCTAGGACAGGGAGGGCCAAACATTCAGTACTTC	CAWSLGQGGPNIQYF
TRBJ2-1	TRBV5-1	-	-	TGCGCCAGCAGCTCAGAGGACTACCGATACAATGAGCAGTTCTTC	CASSSEDYRYNEQFF
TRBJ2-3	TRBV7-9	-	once	TGTGCCAGCACCCCTTCATGGGAGGCAGATACGCAGTATTTT	CASTPSWEADTQYF
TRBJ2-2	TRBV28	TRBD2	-	TGTGCCAGCAGTAGGACTAGCGGGTATTCCGGGGAGCTGTTTTTT	CASSRTSGYSGELFF
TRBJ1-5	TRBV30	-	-	TGTGCCTGGAGTGTAGATACCGGCAATCAGCCCCAGCATTTT	CAWSVDTGNQPQHF
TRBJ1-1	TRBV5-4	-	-	TGTGCCAGCAGGAAAGAGCCCCCAGGGGAAGCTTTCTTT	CASRKEPPGEAFF
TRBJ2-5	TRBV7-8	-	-	TGTGCCAGCAGCGTAACCCAGTTGTACCAAGAGACCCAGTACTTC	CASSVTQLYQETQYF
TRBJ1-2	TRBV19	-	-	TGTGCCAGTAGTATCCCAGGTGGCTACACCTTC	CASSIPGGYTF
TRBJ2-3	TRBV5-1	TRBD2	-	TGCGCCAGCAGCTTGTATCCAGCGGGAAGCTCGGGGGATACGCAGTATTTT	CASSLYPAGSSGDTQYF
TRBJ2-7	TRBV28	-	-	TGTGCCAGCAGTTTGGGGACGGACTGGGGTGAGCAGTACTTC	CASSLGTDWGEQYF
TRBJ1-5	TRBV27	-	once	TGTGCCAGCAGCCGACGGGGGTATAGCAATCAGCCCCAGCATTTT	CASSRRGYSNQPQHF
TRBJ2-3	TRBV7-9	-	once	TGTGCCAGCAGCTTGGCGGAGTTAGATACGCAGTATTTT	CASSLAELDTQYF
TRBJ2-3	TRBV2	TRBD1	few	TGTGCCAGCAGTGGACAGGGGCCCACAGATACGCAGTATTTT	CASSGQGPTDTQYF
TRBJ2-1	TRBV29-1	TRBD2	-	TGCAGCGCCACCGAGTTGCGGGGGTACAATGAGCAGTTCTTC	CSATELRGYNEQFF
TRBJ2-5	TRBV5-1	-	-	TGCGCCAGCAGCTTCGGACAGGGAGGGCAAGAGACCCAGTACTTC	CASSFGQGGQETQYF
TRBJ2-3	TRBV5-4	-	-	TGTGCCAGCAGCTTGGACGGAGGGAGCACAGATACGCAGTATTTT	CASSLDGGSTDTQYF
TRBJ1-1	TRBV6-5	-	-	TGTGCCACTTGGCGGGGGTATAACACTGAAGCTTTCTTT	CATWRGYNTEAFF
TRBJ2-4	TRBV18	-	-	TGTGCCAGCTCACCGTCGGGGACACGCAAAAACATTCAGTACTTC	CASSPSGTRKNIQYF
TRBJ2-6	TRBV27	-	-	TGTGCCACCAGGACAGAGAGCTCTGGGGCCAACGTCCTGACTTTC	CATRTESSGANVLTF
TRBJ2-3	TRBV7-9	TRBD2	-	TGTGCCAGCAGCTTAGGACTAGCGGGAGGGCGAGACACAGATACGCAGTATTTT	CASSLGLAGGRDTDTQYF
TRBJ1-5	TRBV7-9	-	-	TGTGCCAGCAGCCGAGAGGTCAGCAATCAGCCCCAGCATTTT	CASSREVSNQPQHF
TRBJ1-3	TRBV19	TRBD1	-	TGTGCCAGTAGTCCAGGGGGACGCTCTGGAAACACCATATATTTT	CASSPGGRSGNTIYF
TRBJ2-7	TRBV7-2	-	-	TGTGCCAGCAGCTTAGGGTCGAGCTGGGGCGAGCAGTACTTC	CASSLGSSWGEQYF
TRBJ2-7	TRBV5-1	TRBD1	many	TGCGCCAGCAGCCTTCAGGGGGTGGGCTACGAGCAGTACTTC	CASSLQGVGYEQYF